This T cell receptor (beta chain) comes out of a study of beta chain features in type 1 diabetes. With regard to this clone: Its antigen remains unknown.

Germline V lookup: CDR1 MDHEN, CDR2 SYDVKM. This CDR3 is 13 amino acids long. Trimming left V 8 bases short and J 4 bases short, with 14 bases between. Study observations and caveats: Using cDNA template may skew counts toward highly expressing activated cells. Compared to healthy donors, patients appeared to have naive, central memory and Treg TCRB repertoires that were more alike. In type 1 diabetes patients, VDJ junctions had fewer insertions; deletions at these junctions were more frequent. Any role of HLA type in TCRB rearrangement remained unresolved here.

TCRB transcripts that were expressed got sequenced, as all of the isolated RNA had been reverse transcribed. Only in-frame clones appear in the TCRdb table, and some are missing; sequencing was by immunoSEQ multiplex PCR. The table lists about 320,000 clones, 13% to 15% of them singletons, with 6.7% in the top ten. The sample taken for sequencing was central memory CD4+ T cells from blood. The gene calls are TRBV28 and TRBJ1-2; D is perhaps TRBD1 (6 bases). The receptor was isolated from a man aged 30-40 years in good health. The CDR3 sequence is CASGNGRGYGYTF. In DNA, the CDR3 is TGTGCCAGCGGCAACGGCAGGGGCTATGGCTACACCTTC.